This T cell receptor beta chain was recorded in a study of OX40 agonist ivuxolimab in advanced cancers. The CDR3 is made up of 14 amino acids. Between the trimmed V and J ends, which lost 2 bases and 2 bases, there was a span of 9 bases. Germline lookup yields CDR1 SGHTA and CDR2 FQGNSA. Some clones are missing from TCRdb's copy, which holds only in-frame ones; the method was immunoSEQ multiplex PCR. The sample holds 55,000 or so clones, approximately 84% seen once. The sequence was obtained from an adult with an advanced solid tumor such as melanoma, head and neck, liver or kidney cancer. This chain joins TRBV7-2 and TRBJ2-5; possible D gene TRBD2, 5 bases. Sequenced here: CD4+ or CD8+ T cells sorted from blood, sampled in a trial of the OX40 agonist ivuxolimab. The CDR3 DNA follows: TGTGCCAGCAGCTTAAGCCGGGGACAAGAGACCCAGTACTTC. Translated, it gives CASSLSRGQETQYF. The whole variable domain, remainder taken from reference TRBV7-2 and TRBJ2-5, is GAGVSQSPSNKVTEKGKDVELRCDPISGHTALYWYRQSLGQGLEFLIYFQGNSAPDKSGLPSDRFSAERTGGSVSTLTIQRTQQEDSAVYLCASSLSRGQETQYFGPGTRLLVL.